This T cell receptor beta chain was sequenced during a study of vaccination and CD4 T cells after COVID-19. V was cut by 5 bases and J by 1 base, with 12 bases left in between. CDR3 length equals 14 residues. Germline CDR1 KGHSH, CDR2 LQKENI. Treatment given: roughly 10-day PBMC culture with coronavirus spike peptide pools or control peptides (ViraFEST assay). Cultured CD4+ T cell DNA was sequenced using the Oncomine TCR Beta short-read assay. TCRdb re-called the PCR reads through MiXCR, storing one row per CDR3 protein. The sample gives roughly 9,700 distinct CDR3 sequences, roughly three fifths of which show up once; approximately 26% is in the top ten. Comment on this clonotype: The antigen remains undetermined.

The V gene is TRBV18, the J gene TRBJ2-7; D gene uncertain. The TCR originated in a human donor who had recovered from COVID-19. Material for sequencing was CD4+ T cells from blood, cultured in vitro. The CDR3 sequence: CASSSQQESYEQYF. The CDR3 nucleotides are TGTGCCAGCTCAAGCCAGCAGGAATCCTACGAGCAGTACTTC.